The rows below give T cell receptor beta chains drawn from one sample of a study of OX40 agonist ivuxolimab in advanced cancers. Produced via immunoSEQ multiplex PCR; TCRdb's table is partial and in-frame only. The data show about 77,000 clones, with around 86% seen just once and under 6.5% held by the top ten. The sample consisted of CD4+ or CD8+ T cells sorted from blood, taken in a trial of the OX40 agonist ivuxolimab. These receptors all come from an adult with an advanced solid tumor such as melanoma, head and neck, liver or kidney cancer. Each CDR3 is given with its conserved first and last residue. A D gene is named only where the DNA matches it firmly. The size entry is marked missing in some rows and otherwise reads once, few, many or a size class.

>NA|TRBV9|NA|TRBJ2-7
CASSADRRTYEQYF
TGTGCCAGCAGCGCCGACAGGCGCACCTACGAGCAGTACTTC
>NA|TRBV6-5|NA|TRBJ1-1
CASSYSKDPVQAFF
TGTGCCAGCAGTTATTCCAAGGACCCTGTACAAGCTTTCTTT
>NA|TRBV21-1|once|TRBJ1-5
CASSKEGTHERQPQHF
TGTGCCAGCAGCAAAGAAGGGACCCACGAGCGTCAGCCCCAGCATTTT
>NA|TRBV7-2|once|TRBJ2-1
CASSLVGLREQFF
TGTGCCAGCAGCTTAGTCGGGTTGAGGGAGCAGTTCTTC
>TRBD2|TRBV19|NA|TRBJ2-5
CASSILAGGQISETQYF
TGTGCCAGTAGTATTTTAGCGGGAGGGCAGATTTCGGAGACCCAGTACTTC
>TRBD1|TRBV7-2|NA|TRBJ1-2
CASSLERGTGNYGYTF
TGTGCCAGCAGCTTAGAGCGCGGGACAGGGAACTATGGCTACACCTTC
>NA|TRBV10-1|once|TRBJ2-7
CASSEGRLYEQYF
TGCGCCAGCAGTGAGGGCAGACTGTACGAGCAGTACTTC
>TRBD2|TRBV19|once|TRBJ2-2
CASSILAGVNIGELFF
TGTGCCAGTAGTATACTGGCGGGAGTGAATATCGGGGAGCTGTTTTTT
>NA|TRBV19|NA|TRBJ2-1
CASSIRTRSSYNEQFF
TGTGCCAGTAGTATACGAACCCGCAGCTCCTACAATGAGCAGTTCTTC
>NA|TRBV5-1|NA|TRBJ1-1
CASSFTQGPTEAFF
TGCGCCAGCAGCTTTACTCAGGGTCCAACTGAAGCTTTCTTT
>NA|TRBV5-4|NA|TRBJ1-1
CASSLGQSMNTEAFF
TGTGCCAGCAGCTTGGGGCAGTCCATGAACACTGAAGCTTTCTTT
>NA|TRBV19|few|TRBJ2-1
CASSGRGGRNEQFF
TGTGCCAGTAGTGGGAGGGGGGGACGCAATGAGCAGTTCTTC
>TRBD1|TRBV7-9|NA|TRBJ2-7
CARSKLQGEDYEQYF
TGTGCCAGATCAAAGTTACAGGGGGAGGACTACGAGCAGTACTTC
>NA|TRBV14|few|TRBJ1-6
CASSQAIFVSPLHF
TGTGCCAGCAGCCAAGCTATCTTTGTGTCACCCCTCCACTTT
>NA|TRBV18|NA|TRBJ1-6
CASSPREVDYNSPLHF
TGTGCCAGCTCACCCCGGGAGGTCGATTATAATTCACCCCTCCACTTT
>TRBD1|TRBV7-6|NA|TRBJ2-1
CASSPTGIYNEQFF
TGTGCCAGCAGCCCGACAGGGATCTACAATGAGCAGTTCTTC
>NA|TRBV5-1|NA|TRBJ2-7
CASSLGQDYEQYF
TGCGCCAGCAGCTTGGGGCAGGATTACGAGCAGTACTTC
>NA|TRBV28|NA|TRBJ2-2
CASRVSGPNTGELFF
TGTGCCAGCAGAGTTAGCGGACCGAACACCGGGGAGCTGTTTTTT
>NA|TRBV28|NA|TRBJ1-2
CASSPPSHKSGYTF
TGTGCCAGCAGCCCTCCGAGCCACAAGTCTGGCTACACCTTC
>NA|TRBV7-2|few|TRBJ1-5
CASSFRREGDQPQHF
TGTGCCAGCAGCTTCCGGAGGGAAGGCGATCAGCCCCAGCATTTT
>NA|TRBV28|NA|TRBJ1-4
CASREWGYNEKLFF
TGTGCCAGCAGAGAGTGGGGGTATAATGAAAAACTGTTTTTT
>NA|TRBV5-4|NA|TRBJ1-6
CASSFSGTYNSPLHF
TGTGCCAGCAGCTTCTCGGGGACATATAATTCACCCCTCCACTTT
>NA|TRBV30|NA|TRBJ2-6
CAYSQGTGANVLTF
TGTGCCTACTCTCAGGGGACTGGGGCCAACGTCCTGACTTTC
>NA|TRBV5-8|NA|TRBJ2-7
CASSLRGGSEQYF
TGTGCCAGCAGCTTGAGGGGGGGCTCCGAGCAGTACTTC
>NA|TRBV7-9|NA|TRBJ2-2
CASSFRVRKNTGELFF
TGTGCCAGCAGCTTCAGGGTGAGGAAGAACACCGGGGAGCTGTTTTTT
>TRBD1|TRBV9|NA|TRBJ1-4
CASSAVTGGGEKLFF
TGTGCCAGCAGCGCCGTGACAGGGGGCGGTGAAAAACTGTTTTTT
>TRBD2|TRBV30|NA|TRBJ2-1
CAWSSPGLAESEQFF
TGTGCCTGGAGTTCGCCGGGACTAGCGGAGTCTGAGCAGTTCTTC
>NA|TRBV30|NA|TRBJ1-2
CAWGNYGYTF
TGTGCCTGGGGTAACTATGGCTACACCTTC
>NA|TRBV30|NA|TRBJ1-1
CAWVREWTEAFF
TGTGCCTGGGTCCGGGAATGGACTGAAGCTTTCTTT
>TRBD1|TRBV6-5|NA|TRBJ1-1
CASSFDRVGTEAFF
TGTGCCAGCAGTTTCGACAGGGTGGGCACTGAAGCTTTCTTT
>NA|TRBV28|NA|TRBJ2-7
CASSDVNPYEQYF
TGTGCCAGCAGTGACGTCAACCCCTACGAGCAGTACTTC
>TRBD1|TRBV27|NA|TRBJ1-1
CASNRQGMSTEAFF
TGTGCCAGCAACCGACAGGGTATGAGCACTGAAGCTTTCTTT
>TRBD2|TRBV7-3|NA|TRBJ2-5
CASSWGGLQTQYF
TGTGCCAGCAGCTGGGGGGGTTTGCAGACCCAGTACTTC
>NA|TRBV19|NA|TRBJ2-6
CASSFVPGAGANVLTF
TGTGCCAGTAGTTTCGTTCCAGGGGCTGGGGCCAACGTCCTGACTTTC
>NA|TRBV15|NA|TRBJ2-7
CATSRDPGAYEQYF
TGTGCCACCAGCAGAGACCCCGGGGCCTACGAGCAGTACTTC
>NA|TRBV7-2|NA|TRBJ2-2
CASSFLLRDAGELFF
TGTGCCAGCAGCTTTCTCTTGAGGGATGCCGGGGAGCTGTTTTTT
>TRBD1|TRBV5-1|NA|TRBJ2-7
CASSRDSYEQYF
TGCGCCAGCAGCCGGGACAGCTACGAGCAGTACTTC
>NA|TRBV6-5|NA|TRBJ1-5
CASSTGKDNQPQHF
TGTGCCAGCAGTACAGGGAAAGATAATCAGCCCCAGCATTTT
>TRBD1|TRBV5-4|NA|TRBJ1-1
CASTINRGSMNTEAFF
TGTGCCAGCACCATCAACAGGGGGTCCATGAACACTGAAGCTTTCTTT
>TRBD1|TRBV5-4|NA|TRBJ1-2
CASSIPGQGAYGYTF
TGTGCCAGCAGCATACCGGGACAGGGGGCCTATGGCTACACCTTC
>TRBD1|TRBV5-1|NA|TRBJ2-3
CASSPDRDRTDTQYF
TGCGCCAGCAGTCCAGACAGGGACCGCACAGATACGCAGTATTTT
>TRBD1|TRBV5-1|NA|TRBJ1-5
CASSPTTGNQPQHF
TGCGCCAGCAGCCCCACGACAGGGAATCAGCCCCAGCATTTT
>NA|TRBV5-1|NA|TRBJ2-7
CASSLAFGPYEQYF
TGCGCCAGCAGCTTGGCTTTCGGCCCCTACGAGCAGTACTTC
>NA|TRBV10-3|NA|TRBJ1-3
CAIQRGSGNTIYF
TGTGCCATCCAAAGGGGTTCTGGAAACACCATATATTTT
>TRBD2|TRBV5-1|NA|TRBJ2-7
CASSASSGWAYEQYF
TGCGCCAGCAGCGCGTCTAGCGGGTGGGCGTACGAGCAGTACTTC
>NA|TRBV23-1|once|TRBJ1-1
CASSLRADNTEAFF
TGCGCCAGCAGTCTTAGGGCAGATAACACTGAAGCTTTCTTT
>TRBD2|TRBV6-6|NA|TRBJ2-2
CASSVATSGGAGELFF
TGTGCCAGCAGTGTTGCCACTAGCGGGGGGGCCGGGGAGCTGTTTTTT
>NA|TRBV28|once|TRBJ2-1
CASSLIAEQFF
TGTGCCAGCAGTTTAATAGCGGAGCAGTTCTTC
>TRBD1|TRBV28|NA|TRBJ1-2
CASSSGGLNYGYTF
TGTGCCAGCAGTTCAGGGGGTCTTAACTATGGCTACACCTTC
>NA|TRBV25-1|NA|TRBJ1-1
CASRGHSEAFF
TGTGCCAGCAGGGGACACTCTGAAGCTTTCTTT
>NA|TRBV10-3|NA|TRBJ1-5
CAISEMGNQPQHF
TGTGCCATCAGTGAGATGGGGAATCAGCCCCAGCATTTT
>NA|TRBV11-2|NA|TRBJ2-2
CASSLDSSGNTGELFF
TGTGCCAGCAGCTTAGATAGTAGCGGGAACACCGGGGAGCTGTTTTTT
>NA|TRBV11-2|few|TRBJ1-1
CASTFSSGRQNTEAFF
TGTGCCAGCACTTTCAGTTCTGGACGGCAGAACACTGAAGCTTTCTTT